The T cell receptor (beta chain) described here comes from a study of blood T cell repertoires in COVID-19. Background on the study: Samples of COVID-19 (acute and convalescent) were obtained from the United States, Italy and Spain.

In germline, CDR1 is SGHRS, CDR2 YFSETQ. This CDR3 has 15 residues. V lost 3 bases and J 7 bases, leaving 17 bases between the germline ends. Measured with immunoSEQ multiplex PCR; TCRdb has only the in-frame clones, and not every one. The table has about 140,000 clones, roughly 87% seen once. The genes are TRBV5-1 and TRBJ2-1; a weak D match, TRBD2 (6 bases). The clonotype originates from a woman aged 50 to 60 with acute or convalescent COVID-19. Sequenced sample: peripheral blood. The CDR3: CASSSSGGVINEQFF. The CDR3 region has the DNA TGCGCCAGCAGCTCCTCCGGGGGAGTAATAAATGAGCAGTTCTTC. Filled out from reference TRBV5-1 and TRBJ2-1, the complete variable domain reads KAGVTQTPRYLIKTRGQQVTLSCSPISGHRSVSWYQQTPGQGLQFLFEYFSETQRNKGNFPGRFSGRQFSNSRSEMNVSTLELGDSALYLCASSSSGGVINEQFFGPGTRLTVL.